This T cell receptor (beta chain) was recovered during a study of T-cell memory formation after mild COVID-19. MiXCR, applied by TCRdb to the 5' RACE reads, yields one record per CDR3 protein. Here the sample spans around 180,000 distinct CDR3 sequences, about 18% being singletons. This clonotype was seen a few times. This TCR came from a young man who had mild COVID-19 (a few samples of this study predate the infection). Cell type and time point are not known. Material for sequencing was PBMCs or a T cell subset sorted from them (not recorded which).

CDR3 in DNA: TGTGCCAGCAGCAGCGTTCCGGGCGGAACCGGGGAGCTGTTTTTT. It is translated as CASSSVPGGTGELFF. The chain carries TRBV12-3 or TRBV12-4 and TRBJ2-2; no clear D. This CDR3 spans 15 amino acids. The V end lost 6 bases, the J end lost 5 bases, and 16 bases lay between the germline ends.